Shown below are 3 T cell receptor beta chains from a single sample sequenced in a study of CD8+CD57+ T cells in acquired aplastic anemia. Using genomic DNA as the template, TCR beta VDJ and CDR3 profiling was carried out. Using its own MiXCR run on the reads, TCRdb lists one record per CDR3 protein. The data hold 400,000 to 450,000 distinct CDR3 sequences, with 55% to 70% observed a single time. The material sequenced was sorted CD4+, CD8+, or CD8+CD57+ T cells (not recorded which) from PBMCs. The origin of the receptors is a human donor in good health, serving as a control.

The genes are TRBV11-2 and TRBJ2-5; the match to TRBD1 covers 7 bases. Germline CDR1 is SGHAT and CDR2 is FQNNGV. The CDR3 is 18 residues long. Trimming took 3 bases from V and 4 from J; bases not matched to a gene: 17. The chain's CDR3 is CASSLGMGQSLRGETQYF. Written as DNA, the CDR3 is TGTGCCAGCAGCTTGGGAATGGGACAGTCCCTTAGAGGAGAGACCCAGTACTTC.

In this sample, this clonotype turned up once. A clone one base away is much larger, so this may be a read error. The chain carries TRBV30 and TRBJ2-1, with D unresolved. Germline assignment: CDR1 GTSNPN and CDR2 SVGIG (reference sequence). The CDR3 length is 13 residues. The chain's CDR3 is CAWRVELYNEQFF. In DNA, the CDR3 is TGTGCCTGGCGTGTCGAACTCTACAATGAGCAGTTCTTC.

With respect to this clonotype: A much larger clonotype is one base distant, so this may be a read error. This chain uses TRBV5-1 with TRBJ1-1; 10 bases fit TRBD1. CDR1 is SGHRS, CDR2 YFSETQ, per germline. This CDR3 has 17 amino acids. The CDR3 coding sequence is TGCGCCAGCAACTTGGCGACAGGGGGCTTCTTGAACACTGAAGCTTTCTTT. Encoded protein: CASNLATGGFLNTEAFF.